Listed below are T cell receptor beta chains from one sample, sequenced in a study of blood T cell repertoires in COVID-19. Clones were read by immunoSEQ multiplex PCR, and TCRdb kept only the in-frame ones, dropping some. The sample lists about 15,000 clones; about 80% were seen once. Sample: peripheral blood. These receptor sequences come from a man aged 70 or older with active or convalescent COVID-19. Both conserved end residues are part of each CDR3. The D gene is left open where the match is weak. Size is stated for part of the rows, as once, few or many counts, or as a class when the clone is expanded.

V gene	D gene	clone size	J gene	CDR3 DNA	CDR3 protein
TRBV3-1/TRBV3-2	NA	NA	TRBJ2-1	TGTGCCAGCAGCCAAGAAGCGGCAGGGGTAGGCAATGAGCAGTTCTTC	CASSQEAAGVGNEQFF
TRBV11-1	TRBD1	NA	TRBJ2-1	TGTGCCAGCAGCTTAGACAGGGGGCTTCAGAATGAGCAGTTCTTC	CASSLDRGLQNEQFF
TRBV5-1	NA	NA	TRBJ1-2	TGCGCCAGCAGCTTGGAATTAAGTTTCGGGGGCTACACCTTC	CASSLELSFGGYTF
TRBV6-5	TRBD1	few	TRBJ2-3	TGTGCCAGCAGTTACTCGTGGACAGGGAAAGATACGCAGTATTTT	CASSYSWTGKDTQYF
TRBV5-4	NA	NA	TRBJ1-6	TGTGCCAGCAGCTTCGGGGCGGGAACCGGGGTTAATTCACCCCTCCACTTT	CASSFGAGTGVNSPLHF
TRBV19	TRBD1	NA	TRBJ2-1	TGTGCCAGTAGTATGGACAGGGGGGTATCCCATGAGCAGTTCTTC	CASSMDRGVSHEQFF
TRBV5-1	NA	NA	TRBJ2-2	TGCGCCAGCAGCTTTGGAGGCCGTAACACCGGGGAGCTGTTTTTT	CASSFGGRNTGELFF
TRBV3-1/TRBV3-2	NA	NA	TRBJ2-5	TGTGCCAGCAGCCAGAGATTTCCAGAGACCCAGTACTTC	CASSQRFPETQYF
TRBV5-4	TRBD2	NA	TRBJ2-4	TGTGCCAGCAGCTTGGAGGAGCGGGGGGGAAAAAACATTCAGTACTTC	CASSLEERGGKNIQYF
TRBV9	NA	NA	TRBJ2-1	TGTGCCAGCGGGCTGTACAATGAGCAGTTCTTC	CASGLYNEQFF
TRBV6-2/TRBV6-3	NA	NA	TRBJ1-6	TGTGCCAGCAGCCCGGACACCCCCCGGCCCCTCCACTTT	CASSPDTPRPLHF
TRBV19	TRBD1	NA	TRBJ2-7	TGTGCCAGTAATGCCGGGACAGGGGCCTACGAGCAGTACTTC	CASNAGTGAYEQYF
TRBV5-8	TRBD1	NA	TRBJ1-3	TGTGCCAGCAGCTTGGGCTACGACAGGGCTGGAAACACCATATATTTT	CASSLGYDRAGNTIYF
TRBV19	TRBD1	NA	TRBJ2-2	TGTGCCAGTAGTAGGGGACAGGGGTTCGGCGGGGAGCTGTTTTTT	CASSRGQGFGGELFF
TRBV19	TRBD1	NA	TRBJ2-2	TGTGCCAGTAGTATCATGGGGACAGGGCTCACCGGGGAGCTGTTTTTT	CASSIMGTGLTGELFF
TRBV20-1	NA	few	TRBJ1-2	TGCAGTGCTGCCGTCAGCTATGGCTACACCTTC	CSAAVSYGYTF
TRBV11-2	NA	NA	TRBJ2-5	TGTGCCAGCAGCTTGGGCAGGCAAGAGACCCAGTACTTC	CASSLGRQETQYF
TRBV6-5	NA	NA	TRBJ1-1	TGTGCCAGCAGTTACTCGACCAGGGGGAACACTGAAGCTTTCTTT	CASSYSTRGNTEAFF
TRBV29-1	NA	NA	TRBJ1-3	TGCAGCGCCCGTCTCGGAAACACCATATATTTT	CSARLGNTIYF
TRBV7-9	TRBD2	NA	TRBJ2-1	TGTGCCAGCAGTTCGGGACTAGCGGGAGAGAACTACAATGAGCAGTTCTTC	CASSSGLAGENYNEQFF
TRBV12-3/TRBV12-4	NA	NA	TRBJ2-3	TGTGCCAGCTCACCGCAGGCACATACGCAGTATTTT	CASSPQAHTQYF
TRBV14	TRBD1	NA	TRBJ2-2	TGTGCCAGCAGCCCGTACCAAGGACAGGGGGGAAACACCGGGGAGCTGTTTTTT	CASSPYQGQGGNTGELFF
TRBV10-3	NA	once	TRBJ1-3	TGTGCCATCAGTGAGACTAGAGTTGGGGCTGGAAACACCATATATTTT	CAISETRVGAGNTIYF
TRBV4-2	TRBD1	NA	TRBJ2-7	TGTGCCAGCAGCCAAGACAGGGGGCAAGTCGAGCAGTACTTC	CASSQDRGQVEQYF
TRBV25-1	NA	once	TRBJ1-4	TGTGCCAGCAGTCTTGGAGGGCGGGAAAAACTGTTTTTT	CASSLGGREKLFF